One and the same sample provided the 9 T cell receptor beta chains below, sequenced in a study of Ad26.COV2.S vaccination and SARS-CoV-2 variants. Method: immunoSEQ multiplex PCR; TCRdb's copy keeps in-frame clones and lacks some. The sample lists 300,000 to 400,000 clones, around 90% occurring once. Noted treatment: around 19 received Ad26.COV2.S at low or high dose, single or two shots; roughly 5 received placebo; per-sample allocation not given. Samples analyzed were those drawn on day 63 after the first vaccine or placebo injection. The source material was peripheral blood, sampled in a trial of Ad26.COV2.S vaccine versus placebo. Every receptor here comes from a person between 18 and 65 years old who received the Ad26.COV2.S COVID-19 vaccine or a placebo.

The rearrangement uses TRBV7-2 and TRBJ2-1, with D perhaps TRBD2 (6 bases). V lost 5 bases, J lost 7 bases, and 21 bases lay in between. The V gene's germline CDR1 is SGHTA and CDR2 FQGNSA. The CDR3 consists of 16 residues. The CDR3 DNA reads TGTGCCAGCAGCCCCGCGACCTTGACTGCGGGAAATGAGCAGTTCTTC. As protein: CASSPATLTAGNEQFF. Variable domain in full (rest from reference TRBV7-2 and TRBJ2-1): GAGVSQSPSNKVTEKGKDVELRCDPISGHTALYWYRQSLGQGLEFLIYFQGNSAPDKSGLPSDRFSAERTGGSVSTLTIQRTQQEDSAVYLCASSPATLTAGNEQFFGPGTRLTVL.

The rearrangement uses TRBV6-5 and TRBJ1-2; 8 bases map to TRBD1. Germline assignment: CDR1 MNHEY and CDR2 SVGAGI. The CDR3 has 13 amino acids. V trimming: 6 bases; J trimming: 4 bases; junction bases outside the gene matches: 4. CDR3 loop: CASRETGVYGYTF. In DNA, the CDR3 is TGTGCCAGCAGGGAGACAGGGGTCTATGGCTACACCTTC.

The chain employs TRBV5-4 and TRBJ2-3; D assignment may be TRBD1 or TRBD2 (6 bases each). V was cut by 4 bases and J by 4 bases, with 16 bases left in between. Per germline, CDR1 SGHNT and CDR2 YYREEE (reference sequence). This CDR3 has 15 amino acids. CDR3 region: CASSRGLGGPDTQYF. As DNA, the CDR3 is TGTGCCAGCAGCCGGGGGCTCGGGGGTCCAGATACGCAGTATTTT.

The rearrangement links TRBV9 to TRBJ2-7; D possibly corresponds to TRBD1 (6 bases). V gave up 2 bases and J gave up 2 bases, with 11 bases separating them. The CDR3 runs to 14 residues. CDR1 and CDR2 from the germline V gene are SGDLS and YYNGEE. This CDR3 is CASSVGDTTYEQYF. As DNA, the CDR3 is TGTGCCAGCAGCGTGGGGGACACGACCTACGAGCAGTACTTC.

The genes are TRBV5-5 and TRBJ2-7; 8 bases match TRBD1. Germline lookup yields CDR1 SGHKS and CDR2 YYEKEE (reference sequence). The CDR3 consists of 14 residues. V shed 8 bases, J shed 1 base, and the junction held 8 bases outside the gene matches. The CDR3 loop reads CASTSGQGSYEQYF. The CDR3, as DNA: TGTGCCAGTACCTCTGGACAGGGATCCTACGAGCAGTACTTC.

This chain links TRBV27 with TRBJ1-2; D is uncertain. Trimming removed 2 bases at V and 1 base at J, with 17 bases between. The CDR3 runs to 17 residues. The germline V gene encodes CDR1 MNHEY and CDR2 SMNVEV (reference sequence). In nucleotides, the CDR3 is TGTGCCAGCAGTTTAAGTGGACTCTGGGTCCTTAACTATGGCTACACCTTC. Translated: CASSLSGLWVLNYGYTF.

V usage is TRBV19 and J usage is TRBJ1-2; D is ambiguous. The CDR3 is 14 amino acids. V was clipped by 2 bases and J by 4 bases, with 11 bases between them. Germline CDR1 and CDR2: LNHDA and SQIVND (reference sequence). This chain's CDR3 is CASSIRQASYGYTF. The CDR3 nucleotides read TGTGCCAGTAGTATAAGGCAGGCGAGCTATGGCTACACCTTC.

The rearrangement links TRBV7-2 to TRBJ1-1; D is unresolved. Per germline, CDR1 SGHTA and CDR2 FQGNSA. The CDR3 contains 14 residues. V was clipped by 3 bases and J by 0 bases, with 8 bases between them. The CDR3 nucleotides are TGTGCCAGCAGCTTGGAGGCCCTGAACACTGAAGCTTTCTTT. As protein: CASSLEALNTEAFF. Together with reference TRBV7-2 and TRBJ1-1, the CDR3 gives the full variable domain: GAGVSQSPSNKVTEKGKDVELRCDPISGHTALYWYRQSLGQGLEFLIYFQGNSAPDKSGLPSDRFSAERTGGSVSTLTIQRTQQEDSAVYLCASSLEALNTEAFFGQGTRLTVV.

This rearrangement joins TRBV4-2 to TRBJ2-2; TRBD2 agrees at 8 bases. CDR3 length equals 15 residues. Looked up from germline, CDR1 is LGHNA and CDR2 is YNFKEQ. V shed 3 bases and J 4 bases; nucleotides not matched to a gene: 4. The CDR3 protein is CASSHSGVGTGELFF. In nucleotides, the CDR3 is TGTGCCAGCAGCCATAGCGGGGTAGGCACCGGGGAGCTGTTTTTT.